Listed below are T cell receptor beta chains from one sample, sequenced in a study of blood T cell repertoires in COVID-19. This table comes from immunoSEQ multiplex PCR, and its TCRdb copy is limited to in-frame clones, with some not included. The table has about 130,000 clones, 85% to 90% seen once. Sequences were obtained from peripheral blood. These receptor sequences come from a human donor in a cohort sampled during active COVID-19. The CDR3 runs from the conserved cysteine through the conserved F or W. A D gene is named only where the DNA matches it firmly. For some rows the clone size is stated as once, few or many, or as a class when expanded; others skip it.

clone_size j_call cdr3_length v_call d_call cdr3_aa cdr3_nt
. TRBJ1-2 13 TRBV14 TRBD1 CASSVRQGDGYTF TGTGCCAGCAGCGTCCGACAGGGGGATGGCTACACCTTC
. TRBJ2-1 11 TRBV6-2/TRBV6-3 . CASSSHNEQFF TGTGCCAGCAGTTCTCACAATGAGCAGTTCTTC
once TRBJ2-5 14 TRBV10-1 . CASSRSGHEETQYF TGCGCCAGCAGCCGCTCGGGACATGAAGAGACCCAGTACTTC
. TRBJ2-7 13 TRBV11-3 . CASSLEGNYEQYF TGTGCCAGCAGCTTAGAGGGCAACTACGAGCAGTACTTC
few TRBJ1-6 13 TRBV20-1 . CSASERESAPLHF TGCAGTGCTAGTGAGAGAGAAAGCGCACCCCTCCACTTT
. TRBJ2-2 16 TRBV4-3 . CASSLGAYLNTGELFF TGCGCCAGCAGCCTCGGTGCCTACCTGAACACCGGGGAGCTGTTTTTT
. TRBJ2-5 14 TRBV12-5 TRBD1 CASLRDRAQETQYF TGTGCTAGTCTCCGGGACAGGGCTCAAGAGACCCAGTACTTC
. TRBJ2-2 14 TRBV5-4 . CASSGGRRGGELFF TGTGCCAGCAGCGGCGGGCGTCGAGGCGGGGAGCTGTTTTTT
. TRBJ1-1 14 TRBV9 . CASSVTGQNTEAFF TGTGCCAGCAGCGTAACCGGACAAAACACTGAAGCTTTCTTT
. TRBJ2-3 13 TRBV9 . CASSVDQGRTQYF TGTGCCAGCAGCGTAGATCAGGGCCGTACGCAGTATTTT
. TRBJ1-5 15 TRBV18 . CASSPEQGGDQPQHF TGTGCCAGCTCACCAGAACAGGGTGGCGATCAGCCCCAGCATTTT
. TRBJ1-1 15 TRBV7-9 . CASSSKSSSVTEAFF TGTGCCAGCAGCTCAAAGAGTAGTTCCGTAACGGAAGCTTTCTTT
. TRBJ2-2 13 TRBV6-2/TRBV6-3 . CASSSGDTGELFF TGTGCCAGCAGTTCGGGGGACACCGGGGAGCTGTTTTTT
. TRBJ1-2 17 TRBV28 TRBD1 CASTPIGTGGAGYGYTF TGTGCCAGCACGCCAATCGGGACAGGGGGCGCGGGCTATGGCTACACCTTC
. TRBJ1-2 15 TRBV7-9 . CASSFYRTFDGGYTF TGTGCCAGCAGCTTCTATAGGACATTCGATGGAGGCTACACCTTC
. TRBJ2-2 15 TRBV5-1 TRBD1 CASRRGTGGTGELFF TGCGCCAGCAGACGCGGGACAGGGGGGACGGGGGAGCTGTTTTTT
once TRBJ2-3 12 TRBV3-1/TRBV3-2 . CASSRRADTQYF TGTGCCAGCAGCCGACGGGCAGATACGCAGTATTTT
. TRBJ2-2 15 TRBV7-8 . CASSLVAPNTGELFF TGTGCCAGCAGCTTAGTAGCCCCGAACACCGGGGAGCTGTTTTTT
. TRBJ2-7 13 TRBV24-1 . CATSDAQGNAQYF TGTGCCACCAGTGATGCACAGGGAAATGCGCAGTACTTC
. TRBJ2-5 15 TRBV3-1/TRBV3-2 . CASSQDLAPIGAQYF TGTGCCAGCAGCCAAGATCTAGCCCCGATTGGGGCCCAGTACTTC
. TRBJ1-5 15 TRBV7-9 . CASSLEGGSSQPQHF TGTGCCAGCAGCTTAGAGGGGGGGAGTTCTCAGCCCCAGCATTTT
. TRBJ2-5 15 TRBV5-4 . CASSLTDRNQETQYF TGTGCCAGCAGCTTAACCGACAGAAACCAAGAGACCCAGTACTTC
. TRBJ2-5 15 TRBV5-4 TRBD1 CASSARTGGRETQYF TGTGCCAGCAGCGCCCGGACAGGGGGTAGGGAGACCCAGTACTTC
. TRBJ2-3 15 TRBV19 TRBD2 CASSIGSGGTDTQYF TGTGCCAGTAGTATTGGTAGCGGGGGCACAGATACGCAGTATTTT
. TRBJ1-1 11 TRBV7-8 TRBD1 CASSMTGMAFF TGTGCCAGCAGCATGACAGGGATGGCTTTCTTT
. TRBJ1-6 12 TRBV6-6 . CASSLGGVPLHF TGTGCCAGCAGCCTCGGGGGGGTGCCCCTCCACTTT
. TRBJ2-1 15 TRBV11-3 . CASSLEASESNEQFF TGTGCCAGCAGCTTAGAGGCTAGCGAGAGTAATGAGCAGTTCTTC
. TRBJ2-5 16 TRBV18 . CASSNTQPRVGETQYF TGTGCCAGCTCCAACACCCAGCCGCGGGTAGGGGAGACCCAGTACTTC
. TRBJ1-5 15 TRBV7-6 . CASSPVAGRNQPQHF TGTGCCAGCAGCCCAGTAGCAGGGAGGAATCAGCCCCAGCATTTT
. TRBJ1-5 13 TRBV2 . CASIAGANQPQHF TGTGCCAGCATCGCTGGGGCCAATCAGCCCCAGCATTTT
. TRBJ2-3 14 TRBV6-4 TRBD2 CASSPGLAADTQYF TGTGCCAGCAGTCCGGGACTAGCCGCAGATACGCAGTATTTT
. TRBJ2-2 15 TRBV11-2 . CASSPRDTNTGELFF TGTGCCAGCAGCCCTCGGGACACCAACACCGGGGAGCTGTTTTTT
. TRBJ2-1 17 TRBV6-2/TRBV6-3 TRBD2 CASSYSTSGTSGDEQFF TGTGCCAGCAGTTACTCGACTTCCGGGACTAGTGGCGATGAGCAGTTCTTC
. TRBJ1-5 17 TRBV19 TRBD1 CASTYRGGSYSNQPQHF TGTGCCAGTACCTATAGAGGGGGCTCTTATAGCAATCAGCCCCAGCATTTT
. TRBJ1-2 14 TRBV5-1 . CASSLEGGWSGYTF TGCGCCAGCAGCTTGGAAGGGGGATGGAGTGGCTACACCTTC
. TRBJ2-4 15 TRBV7-2 TRBD1 CASSSVTGIENIQYF TGTGCCAGCAGCTCAGTGACAGGGATTGAAAACATTCAGTACTTC
. TRBJ1-1 15 TRBV2 . CASSRGGSLNTEAFF TGTGCCAGCAGTCGGGGTGGGAGTTTGAACACTGAAGCTTTCTTT
. TRBJ1-1 12 TRBV9 . CASSPQYTEAFF TGTGCCAGCAGCCCTCAGTACACTGAAGCTTTCTTT
. TRBJ2-7 13 TRBV6-6 . CASNAQGAYEQYF TGTGCCAGCAACGCCCAGGGCGCCTACGAGCAGTACTTC
. TRBJ2-4 16 TRBV11-3 TRBD1 CASSLDSTGQLNIQYF TGTGCCAGCAGCTTAGATTCGACGGGACAGTTAAACATTCAGTACTTC
. TRBJ1-6 17 TRBV7-9 TRBD1 CASSTPWQTGANSPLHF TGTGCCAGCAGCACTCCATGGCAGACAGGGGCAAATTCACCCCTCCACTTT
. TRBJ2-1 15 TRBV27 . CASSAGHSSYNEQFF TGTGCCAGCAGTGCGGGGCATAGCTCCTACAATGAGCAGTTCTTC
. TRBJ2-2 16 TRBV5-1 TRBD1 CASSSTGTGVLGELFF TGCGCCAGCAGCTCCACCGGGACAGGGGTCTTGGGGGAGCTGTTTTTT
. TRBJ2-1 11 TRBV11-2 . CASRRVNEQFF TGTGCCAGCAGGAGGGTAAATGAGCAGTTCTTC
. TRBJ2-5 15 TRBV19 . CASSILPNGMETQYF TGTGCCAGTAGTATTCTACCGAACGGGATGGAGACCCAGTACTTC
. TRBJ2-1 15 TRBV5-4 TRBD2 CASSLAGGAWNEQFF TGTGCCAGCAGCTTGGCCGGGGGGGCGTGGAATGAGCAGTTCTTC
. TRBJ1-1 13 TRBV19 TRBD1 CASSTDRGAEAFF TGTGCCAGTAGTACGGACAGGGGGGCCGAAGCTTTCTTT
. TRBJ2-6 16 TRBV2 TRBD1 CATSWGQGSGANVLTF TGTGCCACCTCCTGGGGACAGGGCTCTGGGGCCAACGTCCTGACTTTC
. TRBJ1-1 17 TRBV18 TRBD1 CASSPYLGQGGSTEAFF TGTGCCAGCTCACCTTACCTGGGACAGGGTGGGAGCACTGAAGCTTTCTTT
. TRBJ2-7 16 TRBV6-1 TRBD2 CASSEAPGGGAYEQYF TGTGCCAGCAGTGAAGCCCCCGGGGGGGGAGCCTACGAGCAGTACTTC
few TRBJ1-5 12 TRBV11-2 . CASSATSQPQHF TGTGCCAGCAGCGCGACATCTCAGCCCCAGCATTTT
. TRBJ1-4 13 TRBV6-5 . CASRQVGGGKLFF TGTGCCAGCAGACAAGTCGGCGGAGGAAAACTGTTTTTT
. TRBJ1-2 14 TRBV6-5 . CASRRAGEPNDYTF TGTGCCAGCAGGCGGGCAGGGGAACCTAACGACTACACCTTC
. TRBJ2-1 14 TRBV7-3 . CASSRSGGWDEQFF TGTGCCAGCAGCCGGTCGGGGGGCTGGGATGAGCAGTTCTTC
. TRBJ1-2 17 TRBV5-1 . CASSLGGQPTFDYGYTF TGCGCCAGCAGCTTGGGAGGACAGCCTACTTTCGACTATGGCTACACCTTC